This TCR beta chain was profiled in a study of cytomegalovirus exposure and HLA in healthy donors. PCR involved 60 Vbeta and 13 Jbeta primers. Assay: immunoSEQ multiplex PCR; the TCRdb copy retains only in-frame clones and omits some. The record lists about 88,000 clones, of which the ten most abundant hold 5.5%. CDR3 size: 14 residues. V lost 7 bases and J 8 bases, leaving 17 bases between the germline ends. Germline assignment: CDR1 SNHLY and CDR2 FYNNEI. The sequencing sample was made of PBMCs. This chain uses TRBV2 with TRBJ1-4; tentatively, D is TRBD1 (6 bases). The sequence derives from a girl between 5 and 17 years old in good health and CMV-seropositive. For the CDR3, the DNA is TGTGCCAGCAAAAGCAGGGGCGCGGAAGAAAAACTGTTTTTT. This sequence encodes CASKSRGAEEKLFF.